This entry describes one T cell receptor (beta chain). Its antigen is not identified. CDR3 length equals 15 residues. Trimming took off 1 base at V and 5 bases at J, with 14 bases between the two ends. In germline, CDR1 is MDHEN, CDR2 SYDVKM. From the reads, TCRdb called clonotypes with MiXCR, one entry per CDR3 protein. Of about 450,000 distinct CDR3 sequences listed, 30% to 40% were seen once; the top ten hold roughly 15%. This sample was taken from a study of T cell repertoires in cytomegalovirus infection. Study-wide results and limits: Clonotype analysis showed dominance of the ex vivo response by HLA-C-restricted CMV-specific TCR beta clonotypes.

This clonotype originated in a human donor in good health (CMV status not recorded). Some clones in this sample may be carry-over from other donors' samples. Sequencing was performed on PBMCs. J is TRBJ1-1 and V is TRBV28; tentatively, D is TRBD1 (6 bases). The CDR3 region is CASSLYRSQGTEAFF. The DNA of the CDR3 is TGTGCCAGCAGTTTATATCGGTCGCAGGGGACTGAAGCTTTCTTT. Full variable domain (missing parts from reference TRBV28 and TRBJ1-1): DVKVTQSSRYLVKRTGEKVFLECVQDMDHENMFWYRQDPGLGLRLIYFSYDVKMKEKGDIPEGYSVSREKKERFSLILESASTNQTSMYLCASSLYRSQGTEAFFGQGTRLTVV.